These 18 T cell receptor beta chains share one sample of origin, sequenced in a study of blood T cell repertoires in COVID-19. The data were produced by immunoSEQ multiplex PCR, yet TCRdb's version contains in-frame clones alone and is incomplete. The repertoire holds approximately 190,000 clones, with around 84% as singletons. The specimen sequenced was peripheral blood. These receptors originate from a man at least 80 years old with acute or convalescent COVID-19.

The chain links TRBV28 to TRBJ2-1, with TRBD1 identical over 12 bases. The germline CDR1 and CDR2 sequences are MDHEN and SYDVKM. Losses at the gene ends were 5 bases for V and 7 bases for J; bases not matched to a gene: 9. This CDR3 spans 16 amino acids. The CDR3 is CASSPSGTGGENEQFF. DNA for the CDR3: TGTGCCAGCAGTCCGTCCGGGACAGGGGGCGAGAATGAGCAGTTCTTC.

This clone showed up just a few times. The J gene is TRBJ1-4, the V gene TRBV6-2 or TRBV6-3; a weak D match, TRBD1 (5 bases). The germline V gene encodes CDR1 MNHEY and CDR2 SVGEGT. V gave up 0 bases and J gave up 8 bases, with 13 bases separating them. The CDR3 is 15 residues long. The CDR3 loop reads CASSYSNFPGEKLFF. The DNA for the CDR3 is TGTGCCAGCAGTTACTCGAACTTCCCAGGGGAAAAACTGTTTTTT.

V usage is TRBV28 and J usage is TRBJ2-7; unclear D gene. This CDR3 has 13 residues. Germline V gives CDR1 MDHEN, CDR2 SYDVKM. With 6 bases removed from V and 2 bases from J, the gap between germline ends came to 11 bases. In nucleotides, the CDR3 is TGTGCCAGCAGCTCAGAATCCCCCTACGAGCAGTACTTC. This translates into CASSSESPYEQYF. The whole variable domain, filled in from reference TRBV28 and TRBJ2-7, reads DVKVTQSSRYLVKRTGEKVFLECVQDMDHENMFWYRQDPGLGLRLIYFSYDVKMKEKGDIPEGYSVSREKKERFSLILESASTNQTSMYLCASSSESPYEQYFGPGTRLTVT.

The rearrangement joins TRBV29-1 to TRBJ1-2; 8 nucleotides agree with TRBD1. The ends lost 4 bases at V and 3 bases at J; junction bases unmatched: 4. This CDR3 is built from 13 residues. The germline V gene encodes CDR1 SQVTM and CDR2 ANQGSEA. CDR3: CSVGTGGDYGYTF. The CDR3 coding sequence is TGCAGCGTTGGAACAGGGGGGGACTATGGCTACACCTTC.

This clone is a singleton in its sample. The chain uses TRBV3-1 (or the pseudogene TRBV3-2) and TRBJ2-5; TRBD2 is a possible D gene (7 bases). There are 17 residues in the CDR3. Deletions cut 2 bases from V and 2 bases from J, with 18 bases between. Germline values: CDR1 LGHDT, CDR2 YNNKEL (reference sequence). As DNA, the CDR3 is TGTGCCAGCAGCCAAAGAGGGGGGGGCCAGGGGCAAGAGACCCAGTACTTC. Protein sequence: CASSQRGGGQGQETQYF.

This chain links TRBV2 with TRBJ1-1; D remains unclear. CDR1 is SNHLY, CDR2 FYNNEI, per germline. Trimming cost V 2 bases and J 1 base, with 11 bases left between them. The CDR3 extends over 15 amino acids. The CDR3 protein is CASSEFSAQNTEAFF. For the CDR3, the DNA is TGTGCCAGCAGTGAATTCAGCGCCCAGAACACTGAAGCTTTCTTT.

The J gene is TRBJ2-1, the V gene TRBV18; 7 bases match TRBD2. Germline V gene data show CDR1 as KGHSH and CDR2 as LQKENI. The junction had 4 bases not matched to a gene; V was cut back by 2 bases and J by 3 bases. This CDR3 has 15 amino acids. The DNA for the CDR3 is TGTGCCAGCTCACCAGCTAGCGGATACTACAATGAGCAGTTCTTC. Residues: CASSPASGYYNEQFF. The variable domain in full, with the rest retrieved from reference TRBV18 and TRBJ2-1, is NAGVMQNPRHLVRRRGQEARLRCSPMKGHSHVYWYRQLPEEGLKFMVYLQKENIIDESGMPKERFSAEFPKEGPSILRIQQVVRGDSAAYFCASSPASGYYNEQFFGPGTRLTVL.

The V gene is TRBV15, the J gene TRBJ2-6, with TRBD2 identical over 8 bases. Unmatched junction bases numbered 10, after V lost 1 base and J lost 2 bases. The length of the CDR3 is 19 residues. Germline CDR1 LNHNV, CDR2 YYDKDF (reference sequence). The CDR3 is CATSRAVSGSYAGANVLTF. The CDR3 nucleotides read TGTGCCACCAGCAGAGCGGTAAGCGGGAGTTACGCTGGGGCCAACGTCCTGACTTTC.

The rearrangement links TRBV18 to TRBJ2-1; 9 nucleotides match TRBD2. This CDR3 comprises 16 residues. Losses at the gene ends were 0 bases for V and 4 bases for J; bases not matched to a gene: 4. Looked up from germline, CDR1 is KGHSH and CDR2 is LQKENI. The CDR3: CASSPPAGGEYNEQFF. CDR3 bases: TGTGCCAGCTCACCACCAGCGGGGGGCGAATACAATGAGCAGTTCTTC.

The chain carries TRBV4-1 and TRBJ1-2; D is possibly TRBD1 (5 bases). This CDR3 is built from 17 residues. Trimming shortened V by 4 bases and J by 9 bases, and 27 bases separated the two germline ends. In germline, CDR1 is MGHRA, CDR2 YSYEKL. This chain's CDR3 is CASSLLKGQQSVRSYTF. The DNA for the CDR3 is TGCGCCAGCAGCCTCCTCAAGGGGCAACAGTCCGTAAGAAGCTACACCTTC.

The CDR3 region has the DNA TGTGCCAGCAGTGACCAGGGACAGGGGATCGGGGAGCTGTTTTTT. Its translation is CASSDQGQGIGELFF. This chain uses TRBV6-4 with TRBJ2-2; 10 bases fit TRBD1. The CDR3 length is 15 residues. From germline, CDR1 is MRHNA and CDR2 SNTAGT. V lost 2 bases to trimming and J lost 7 bases; unmatched junction nucleotides: 4.

The V gene is TRBV25-1, the J gene TRBJ2-5; TRBD1 matches at 7 bases. Per germline, CDR1 MGHDK and CDR2 SYGVNS. The CDR3 covers 16 residues. V shed 3 bases, J shed 1 base, and the junction held 8 bases outside the gene matches. CDR3 coding DNA: TGTGCCAGCAGTGAGTTCTTGACAGGGCCCCAAGAGACCCAGTACTTC. Translating gives CASSEFLTGPQETQYF.

This chain uses TRBV19 with TRBJ1-5, with 7 bases fitting TRBD1. With 7 bases clipped from V and 2 bases from J, the junction kept 11 bases outside the gene matches. CDR1 is LNHDA and CDR2 is SQIVND in the germline V gene (reference sequence). The length of the CDR3 is 16 residues. This CDR3 reads CASTPRNRGGNQPQHF. In DNA form, the CDR3 reads TGTGCCAGTACCCCTAGGAACAGGGGAGGCAATCAGCCCCAGCATTTT.

The gene calls are TRBV9 and TRBJ2-7, with a tentative D call TRBD1 (5 bases). CDR1 is SGDLS and CDR2 is YYNGEE in the germline V gene. There are 16 residues in the CDR3. Trimming took 4 bases from V and 4 from J, leaving 21 bases between them. CDR3 sequence reads: CASSPRQSWGWYEQYF. For the CDR3, the DNA is TGTGCCAGCAGCCCACGACAGTCCTGGGGATGGTACGAGCAGTACTTC.

This clone has only a few counts. V gene TRBV28 combines with J gene TRBJ1-2, with 8 nucleotides matching TRBD1. There are 15 residues in the CDR3. J lost 8 bases, V lost 0 bases, and 8 bases had no gene match. Germline CDR1 and CDR2: MDHEN and SYDVKM. Here the CDR3 reads CASSLWIGQGWGYTF. CDR3 sequence (DNA): TGTGCCAGCAGTTTATGGATCGGACAGGGCTGGGGCTACACCTTC.

This sequence joins TRBV29-1 and TRBJ2-2; perhaps TRBD2 as D (6 bases). Trimming took off 3 bases at V and 5 bases at J, with 16 bases between the two ends. The CDR3 sequence is 15 residues long. The germline V gene encodes CDR1 SQVTM and CDR2 ANQGSEA. The CDR3 reads CSVDSAGSRTGELFF. The CDR3 DNA follows: TGCAGCGTTGATTCTGCGGGGTCGAGGACCGGGGAGCTGTTTTTT.

The DNA of the CDR3 is TGTGCCAGCAGTGAAAGGGGACTAGTAACCGGGGAGCTGTTTTTT. It encodes CASSERGLVTGELFF. The V gene is TRBV2, the J gene TRBJ2-2; 8 nucleotides line up with TRBD2. J was trimmed by 5 bases and V by 2 bases; bases with no gene match: 4. CDR1 is SNHLY and CDR2 is FYNNEI in the germline V gene. This CDR3 has 15 residues. Full variable domain (remainder filled in from reference TRBV2 and TRBJ2-2): EPEVTQTPSHQVTQMGQEVILRCVPISNHLYFYWYRQILGQKVEFLVSFYNNEISEKSEIFDDQFSVERPDGSNFTLKIRSTKLEDSAMYFCASSERGLVTGELFFGEGSRLTVL.

The chain is built from TRBV5-6 and TRBJ2-7; maybe TRBD1 (5 bases). V lost 4 bases, J lost 1 base, and 9 bases lay in between. Germline lookup yields CDR1 SGHDT and CDR2 YYEEEE. There are 13 residues in the CDR3. The CDR3 spells CASSRQSSYEQYF. The DNA of the CDR3 is TGTGCCAGCAGCCGACAGTCTTCCTACGAGCAGTACTTC. The variable domain in full, with the rest retrieved from reference TRBV5-6 and TRBJ2-7, is DAGVTQSPTHLIKTRGQQVTLRCSPKSGHDTVSWYQQALGQGPQFIFQYYEEEERQRGNFPDRFSGHQFPNYSSELNVNALLLGDSALYLCASSRQSSYEQYFGPGTRLTVT.